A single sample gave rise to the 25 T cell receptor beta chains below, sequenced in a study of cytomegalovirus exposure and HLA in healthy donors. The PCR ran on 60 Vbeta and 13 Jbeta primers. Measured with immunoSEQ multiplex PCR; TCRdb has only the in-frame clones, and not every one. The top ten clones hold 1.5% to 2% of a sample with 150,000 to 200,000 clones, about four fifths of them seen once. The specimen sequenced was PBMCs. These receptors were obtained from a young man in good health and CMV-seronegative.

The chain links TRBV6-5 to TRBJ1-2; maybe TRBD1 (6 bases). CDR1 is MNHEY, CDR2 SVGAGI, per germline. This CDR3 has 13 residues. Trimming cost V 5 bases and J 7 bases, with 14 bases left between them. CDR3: CASSPPGVAGYTF. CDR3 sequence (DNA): TGTGCCAGCAGTCCCCCAGGGGTGGCTGGCTACACCTTC.

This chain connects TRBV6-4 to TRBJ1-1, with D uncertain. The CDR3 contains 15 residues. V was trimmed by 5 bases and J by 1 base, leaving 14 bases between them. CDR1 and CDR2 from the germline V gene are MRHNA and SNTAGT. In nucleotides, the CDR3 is TGTGCCAGCAGTCCAGAACATCTCAAGAACACTGAAGCTTTCTTT. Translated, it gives CASSPEHLKNTEAFF.

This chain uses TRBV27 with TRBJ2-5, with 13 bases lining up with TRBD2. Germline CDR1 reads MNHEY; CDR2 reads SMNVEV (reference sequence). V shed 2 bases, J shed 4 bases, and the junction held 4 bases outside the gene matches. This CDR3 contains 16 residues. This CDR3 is CASSLKRLAGGETQYF. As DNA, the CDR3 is TGTGCCAGCAGTTTAAAGAGACTAGCGGGAGGAGAGACCCAGTACTTC.

The CDR3 bases are TGCGCCAGCAGCCGAGACTACGAGCAGTACTTC. Translated: CASSRDYEQYF. The V gene is TRBV5-1, the J gene TRBJ2-7, with D unclear. Germline values: CDR1 SGHRS, CDR2 YFSETQ. CDR3 length: 11 residues. Trimming stripped 4 bases from V and 3 bases from J, with 5 bases between.

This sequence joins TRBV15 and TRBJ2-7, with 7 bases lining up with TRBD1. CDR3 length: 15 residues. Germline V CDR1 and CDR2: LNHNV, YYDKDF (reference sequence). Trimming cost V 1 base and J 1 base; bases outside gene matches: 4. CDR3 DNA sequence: TGTGCCACCAGCAGAGCCCCAGGGGGATCCTACGAGCAGTACTTC. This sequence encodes CATSRAPGGSYEQYF. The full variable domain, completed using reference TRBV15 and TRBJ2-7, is DAMVIQNPRYQVTQFGKPVTLSCSQTLNHNVMYWYQQKSSQAPKLLFHYYDKDFNNEADTPDNFQSRRPNTSFCFLDIRSPGLGDTAMYLCATSRAPGGSYEQYFGPGTRLTVT.

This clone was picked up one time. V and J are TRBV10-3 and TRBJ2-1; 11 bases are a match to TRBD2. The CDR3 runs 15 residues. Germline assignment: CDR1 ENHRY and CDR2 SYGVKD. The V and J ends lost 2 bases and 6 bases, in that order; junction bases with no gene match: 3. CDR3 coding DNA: TGTGCCATCAGTGAGGGACTAGCGGGCAGCAATGAGCAGTTCTTC. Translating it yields CAISEGLAGSNEQFF.

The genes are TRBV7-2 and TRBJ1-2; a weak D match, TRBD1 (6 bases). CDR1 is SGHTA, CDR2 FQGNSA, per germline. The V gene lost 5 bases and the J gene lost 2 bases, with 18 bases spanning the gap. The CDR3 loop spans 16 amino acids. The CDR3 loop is CASSPAPGHRNYGYTF. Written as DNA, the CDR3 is TGTGCCAGCAGCCCTGCTCCGGGACACCGAAACTATGGCTACACCTTC.

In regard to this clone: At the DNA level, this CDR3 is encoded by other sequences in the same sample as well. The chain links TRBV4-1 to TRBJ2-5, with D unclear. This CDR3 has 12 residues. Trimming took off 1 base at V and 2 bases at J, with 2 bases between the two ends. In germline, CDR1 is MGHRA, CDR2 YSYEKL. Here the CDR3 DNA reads TGCGCCAGCAGCCAAGCACAAGAGACCCAGTACTTC. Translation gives CASSQAQETQYF.

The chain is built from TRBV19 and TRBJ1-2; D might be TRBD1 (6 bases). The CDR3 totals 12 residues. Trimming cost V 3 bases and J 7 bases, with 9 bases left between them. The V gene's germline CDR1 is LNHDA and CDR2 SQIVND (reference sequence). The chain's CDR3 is CASSMGGLGYTF. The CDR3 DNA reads TGTGCCAGTAGTATGGGGGGGCTTGGCTACACCTTC.

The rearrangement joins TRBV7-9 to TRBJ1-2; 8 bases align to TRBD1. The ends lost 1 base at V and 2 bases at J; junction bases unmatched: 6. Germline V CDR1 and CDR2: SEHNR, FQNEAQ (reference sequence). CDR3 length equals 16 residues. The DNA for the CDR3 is TGTGCCAGCAGCTTAGGGGCCACAGGGGGGAACTATGGCTACACCTTC. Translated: CASSLGATGGNYGYTF.

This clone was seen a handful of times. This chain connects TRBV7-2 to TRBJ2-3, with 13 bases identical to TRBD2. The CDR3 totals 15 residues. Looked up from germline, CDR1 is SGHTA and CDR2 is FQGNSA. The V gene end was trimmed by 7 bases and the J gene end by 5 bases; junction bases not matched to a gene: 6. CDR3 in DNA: TGTGCCAGCAAGGGGACTAGCGGGGCGGTAGATACGCAGTATTTT. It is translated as CASKGTSGAVDTQYF. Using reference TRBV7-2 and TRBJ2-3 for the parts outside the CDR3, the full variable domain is GAGVSQSPSNKVTEKGKDVELRCDPISGHTALYWYRQSLGQGLEFLIYFQGNSAPDKSGLPSDRFSAERTGGSVSTLTIQRTQQEDSAVYLCASKGTSGAVDTQYFGPGTRLTVL.

DNA for the CDR3: TGCGCCAGCAGCTCCGAAGCGTCAGATACGCAGTATTTT. Encoded protein: CASSSEASDTQYF. The genes are TRBV5-1 and TRBJ2-3; D unclear. This CDR3 is built from 13 residues. Germline assignment: CDR1 SGHRS and CDR2 YFSETQ. Trimming stripped 3 bases from V and 4 bases from J, with 9 bases between.

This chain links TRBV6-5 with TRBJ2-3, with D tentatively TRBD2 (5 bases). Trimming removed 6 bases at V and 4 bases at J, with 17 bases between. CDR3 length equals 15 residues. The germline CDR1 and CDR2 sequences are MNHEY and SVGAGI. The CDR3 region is CASRKALGSADTQYF. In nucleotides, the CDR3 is TGTGCCAGCAGGAAAGCTCTAGGTAGCGCAGATACGCAGTATTTT.

The CDR3 DNA reads as TGTGCCAGCAGCTTGTATTCTACCACTGAAGCTTTCTTT. Its translation: CASSLYSTTEAFF. The J gene is TRBJ1-1, the V gene TRBV5-6; D is unresolved. Germline loops: CDR1 SGHDT, CDR2 YYEEEE. The CDR3 has 13 amino acids. The V gene lost 1 base and the J gene lost 4 bases, with 8 bases spanning the gap.

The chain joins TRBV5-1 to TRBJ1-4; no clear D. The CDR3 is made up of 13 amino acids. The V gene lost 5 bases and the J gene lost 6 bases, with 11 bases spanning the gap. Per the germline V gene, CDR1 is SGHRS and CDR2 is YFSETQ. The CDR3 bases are TGCGCCAGCAGAGGCGCGGGCTATGAAAAACTGTTTTTT. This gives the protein CASRGAGYEKLFF.

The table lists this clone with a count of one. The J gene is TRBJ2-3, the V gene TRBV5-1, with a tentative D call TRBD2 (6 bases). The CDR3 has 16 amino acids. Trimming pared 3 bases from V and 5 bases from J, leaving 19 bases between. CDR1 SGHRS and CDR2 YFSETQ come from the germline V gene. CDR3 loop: CASSSVIAAPQDTQYF. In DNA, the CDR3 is TGCGCCAGCAGCTCCGTAATAGCGGCCCCCCAAGATACGCAGTATTTT.

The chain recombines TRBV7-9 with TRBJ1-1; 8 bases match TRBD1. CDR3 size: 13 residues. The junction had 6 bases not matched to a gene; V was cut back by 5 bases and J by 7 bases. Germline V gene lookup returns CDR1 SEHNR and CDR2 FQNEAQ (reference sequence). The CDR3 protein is CASSLGQESEAFF. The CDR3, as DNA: TGTGCCAGCAGCCTGGGACAGGAAAGTGAAGCTTTCTTT.

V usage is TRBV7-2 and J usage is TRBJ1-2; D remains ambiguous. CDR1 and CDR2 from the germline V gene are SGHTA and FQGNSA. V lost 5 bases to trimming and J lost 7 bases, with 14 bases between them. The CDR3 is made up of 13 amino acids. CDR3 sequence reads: CASSRETDGGYTF. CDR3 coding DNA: TGTGCCAGCAGCCGCGAGACTGACGGTGGCTACACCTTC.

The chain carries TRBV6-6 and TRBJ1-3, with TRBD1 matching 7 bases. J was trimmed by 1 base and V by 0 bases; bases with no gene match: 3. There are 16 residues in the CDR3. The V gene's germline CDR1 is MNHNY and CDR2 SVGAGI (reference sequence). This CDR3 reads CASSYSYRGSGNTIYF. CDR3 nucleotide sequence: TGTGCCAGCAGTTACTCTTACAGGGGTTCTGGAAACACCATATATTTT.

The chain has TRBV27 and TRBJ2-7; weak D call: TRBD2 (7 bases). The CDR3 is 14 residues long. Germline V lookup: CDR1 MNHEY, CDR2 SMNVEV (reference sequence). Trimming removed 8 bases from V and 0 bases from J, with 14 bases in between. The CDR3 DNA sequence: TGTGCCAGCGGGGGGGGCAGGAGCTCCTACGAGCAGTACTTC. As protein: CASGGGRSSYEQYF.

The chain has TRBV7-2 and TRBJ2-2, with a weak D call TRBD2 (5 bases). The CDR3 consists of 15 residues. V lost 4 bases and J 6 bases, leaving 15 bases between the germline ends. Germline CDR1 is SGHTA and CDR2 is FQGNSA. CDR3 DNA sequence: TGTGCCAGCAGCTCAAGAGGGCCAGTGGCCGGGGAGCTGTTTTTT. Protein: CASSSRGPVAGELFF.

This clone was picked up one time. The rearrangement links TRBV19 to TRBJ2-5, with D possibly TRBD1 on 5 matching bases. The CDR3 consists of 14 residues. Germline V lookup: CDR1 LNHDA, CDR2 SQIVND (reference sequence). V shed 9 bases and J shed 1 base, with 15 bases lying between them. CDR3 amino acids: CASRPQGLQETQYF. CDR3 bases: TGTGCCAGCCGCCCCCAGGGTCTCCAAGAGACCCAGTACTTC.

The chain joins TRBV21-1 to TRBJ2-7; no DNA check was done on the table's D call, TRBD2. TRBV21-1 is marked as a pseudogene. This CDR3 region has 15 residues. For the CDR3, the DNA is TGTGCCAGCAGCATCGGCGGGAGGATCTCCTACGAGCAGTACTTC. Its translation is CASSIGGRISYEQYF.

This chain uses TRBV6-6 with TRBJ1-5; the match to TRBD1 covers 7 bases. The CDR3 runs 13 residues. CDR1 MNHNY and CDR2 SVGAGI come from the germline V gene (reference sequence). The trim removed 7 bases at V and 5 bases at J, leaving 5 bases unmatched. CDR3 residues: CASTDRMDQPQHF. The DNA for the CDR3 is TGTGCCAGCACGGACAGGATGGATCAGCCCCAGCATTTT.

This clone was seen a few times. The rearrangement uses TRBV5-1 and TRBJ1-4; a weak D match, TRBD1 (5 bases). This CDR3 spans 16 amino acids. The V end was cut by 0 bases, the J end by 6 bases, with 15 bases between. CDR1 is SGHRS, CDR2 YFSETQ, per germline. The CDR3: CASSLAATASDEKLFF. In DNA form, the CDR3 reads TGCGCCAGCAGCTTGGCCGCGACAGCGAGCGATGAAAAACTGTTTTTT.